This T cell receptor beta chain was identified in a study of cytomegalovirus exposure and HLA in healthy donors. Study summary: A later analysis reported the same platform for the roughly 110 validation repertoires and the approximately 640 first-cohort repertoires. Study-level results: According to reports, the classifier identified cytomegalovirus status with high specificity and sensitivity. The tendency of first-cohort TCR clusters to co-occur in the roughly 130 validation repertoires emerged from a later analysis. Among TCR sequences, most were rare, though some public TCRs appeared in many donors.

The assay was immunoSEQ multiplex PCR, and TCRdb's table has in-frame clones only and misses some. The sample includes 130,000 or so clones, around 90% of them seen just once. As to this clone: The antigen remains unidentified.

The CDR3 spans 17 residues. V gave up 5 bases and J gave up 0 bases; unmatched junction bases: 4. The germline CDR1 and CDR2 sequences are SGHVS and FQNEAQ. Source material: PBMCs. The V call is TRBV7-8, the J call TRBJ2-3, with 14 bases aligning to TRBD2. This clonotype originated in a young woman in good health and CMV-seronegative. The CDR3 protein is CASSVRTSGRSTDTQYF. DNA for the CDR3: TGTGCCAGCAGCGTAAGGACTAGCGGGAGGAGCACAGATACGCAGTATTTT. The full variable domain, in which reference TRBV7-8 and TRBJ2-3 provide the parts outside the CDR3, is GAGVSQSPRYKVAKRGQDVALRCDPISGHVSLFWYQQALGQGPEFLTYFQNEAQLDKSGLPSDRFFAERPEGSVSTLKIQRTQQEDSAVYLCASSVRTSGRSTDTQYFGPGTRLTVL.